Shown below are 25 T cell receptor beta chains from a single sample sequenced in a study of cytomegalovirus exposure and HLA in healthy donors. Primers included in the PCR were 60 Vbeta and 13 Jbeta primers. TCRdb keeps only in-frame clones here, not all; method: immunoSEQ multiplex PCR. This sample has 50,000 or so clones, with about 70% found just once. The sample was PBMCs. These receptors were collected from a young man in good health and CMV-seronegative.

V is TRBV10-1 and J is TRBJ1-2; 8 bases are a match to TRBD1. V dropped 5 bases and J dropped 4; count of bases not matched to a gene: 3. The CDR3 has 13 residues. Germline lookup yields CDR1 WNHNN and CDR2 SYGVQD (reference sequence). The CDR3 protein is CASSRDRTYGYTF. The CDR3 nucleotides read TGCGCCAGCAGTCGGGACAGGACCTATGGCTACACCTTC.

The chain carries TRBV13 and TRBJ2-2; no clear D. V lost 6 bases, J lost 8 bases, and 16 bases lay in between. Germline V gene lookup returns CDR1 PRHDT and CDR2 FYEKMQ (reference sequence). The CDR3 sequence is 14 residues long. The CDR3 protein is CASRGPSRTGELFF. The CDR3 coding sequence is TGTGCCAGCAGGGGCCCTTCGCGAACGGGGGAGCTGTTTTTT.

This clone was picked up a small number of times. CDR3 DNA sequence: TGTGCCAGCAGCCAAGAGGCCAGTCCAGGCTCTAACTATGGCTACACCTTC. It translates to CASSQEASPGSNYGYTF. The chain has TRBV4-2 and TRBJ1-2; D remains unclear. Trimming removed 0 bases from V and 0 bases from J, with 14 bases in between. This CDR3 is built from 17 residues. CDR1 and CDR2 (germline): LGHNA, YNFKEQ.

This CDR3 is CASSVTPTSGTYEQYF. The CDR3 DNA reads TGTGCCAGCAGCGTAACCCCGACTAGCGGAACCTACGAGCAGTACTTC. The V gene is TRBV9, the J gene TRBJ2-7; the match to TRBD2 covers 9 bases. Losses at the gene ends were 1 base for V and 2 bases for J; bases not matched to a gene: 7. From germline, CDR1 is SGDLS and CDR2 YYNGEE. CDR3 length: 16 residues. Using reference TRBV9 and TRBJ2-7 for the parts outside the CDR3, the full variable domain is DSGVTQTPKHLITATGQRVTLRCSPRSGDLSVYWYQQSLDQGLQFLIQYYNGEERAKGNILERFSAQQFPDLHSELNLSSLELGDSALYFCASSVTPTSGTYEQYFGPGTRLTVT.

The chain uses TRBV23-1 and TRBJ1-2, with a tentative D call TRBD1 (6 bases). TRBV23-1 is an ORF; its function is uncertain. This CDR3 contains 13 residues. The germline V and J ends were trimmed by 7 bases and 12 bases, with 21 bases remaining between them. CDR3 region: CASTFGQLRLNTF. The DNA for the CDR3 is TGCGCCAGCACCTTCGGACAGTTAAGATTGAACACCTTC.

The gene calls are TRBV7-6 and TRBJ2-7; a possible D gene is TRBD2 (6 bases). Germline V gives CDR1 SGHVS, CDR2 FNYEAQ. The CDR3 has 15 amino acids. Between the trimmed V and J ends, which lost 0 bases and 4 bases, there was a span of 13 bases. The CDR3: CASSLAGGRSYEQYV. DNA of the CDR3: TGTGCCAGCAGCTTAGCGGGGGGAAGATCATACGAGCAGTACGTC.

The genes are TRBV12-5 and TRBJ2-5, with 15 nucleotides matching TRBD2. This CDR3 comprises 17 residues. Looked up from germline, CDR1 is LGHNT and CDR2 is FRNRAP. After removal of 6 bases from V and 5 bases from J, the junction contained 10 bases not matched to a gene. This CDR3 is CASGPGLAGGLGETQYF. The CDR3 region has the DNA TGTGCTAGTGGCCCGGGACTAGCGGGAGGACTGGGGGAGACCCAGTACTTC. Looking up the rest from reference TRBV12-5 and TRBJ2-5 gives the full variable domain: DARVTQTPRHKVTEMGQEVTMRCQPILGHNTVFWYRQTMMQGLELLAYFRNRAPLDDSGMPKDRFSAEMPDATLATLKIQPSEPRDSAVYFCASGPGLAGGLGETQYFGPGTRLLVL.

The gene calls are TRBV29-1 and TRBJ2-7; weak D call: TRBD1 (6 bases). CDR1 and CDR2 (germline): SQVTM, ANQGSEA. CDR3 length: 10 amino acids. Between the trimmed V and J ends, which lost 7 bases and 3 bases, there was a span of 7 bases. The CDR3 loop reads CSAGDYEQYF. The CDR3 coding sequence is TGCAGCGCAGGGGACTACGAGCAGTACTTC.

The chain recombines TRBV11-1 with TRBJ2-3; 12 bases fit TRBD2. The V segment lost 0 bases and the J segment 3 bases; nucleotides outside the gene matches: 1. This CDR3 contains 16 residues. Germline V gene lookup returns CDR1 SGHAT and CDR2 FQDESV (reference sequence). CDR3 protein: CASSLALAGGTDTQYF. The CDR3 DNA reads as TGTGCCAGCAGCTTAGCCCTAGCGGGAGGGACAGATACGCAGTATTTT.

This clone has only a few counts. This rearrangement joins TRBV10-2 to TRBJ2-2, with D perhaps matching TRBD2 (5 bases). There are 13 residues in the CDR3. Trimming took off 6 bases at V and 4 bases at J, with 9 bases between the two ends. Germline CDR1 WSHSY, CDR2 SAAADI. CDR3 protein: CASSAAGTGELFF. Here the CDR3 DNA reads TGCGCCAGCAGCGCGGCGGGCACCGGGGAGCTGTTTTTT.

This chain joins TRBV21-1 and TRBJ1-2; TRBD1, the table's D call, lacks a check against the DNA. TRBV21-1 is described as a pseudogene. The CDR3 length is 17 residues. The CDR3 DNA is TGTGCCAGCAGCAAGAGTCCGGGACAGGGTCCCATTTATGGCTACACCTTC. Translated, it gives CASSKSPGQGPIYGYTF.

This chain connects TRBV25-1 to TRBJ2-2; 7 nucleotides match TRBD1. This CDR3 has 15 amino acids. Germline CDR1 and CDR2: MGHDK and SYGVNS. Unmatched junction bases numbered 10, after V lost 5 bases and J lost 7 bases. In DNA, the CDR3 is TGTGCCAGCAGTTACCTCGGGACAGTTGACGGGGAGCTGTTTTTT. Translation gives CASSYLGTVDGELFF.

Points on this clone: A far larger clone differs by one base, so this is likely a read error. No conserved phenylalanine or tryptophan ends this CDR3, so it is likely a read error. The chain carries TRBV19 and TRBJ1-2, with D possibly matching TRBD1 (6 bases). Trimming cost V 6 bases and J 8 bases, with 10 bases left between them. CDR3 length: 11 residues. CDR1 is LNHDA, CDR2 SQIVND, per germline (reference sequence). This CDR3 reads CASRTGWGYTV. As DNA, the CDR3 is TGTGCCAGTAGAACAGGGTGGGGCTACACCGTC.

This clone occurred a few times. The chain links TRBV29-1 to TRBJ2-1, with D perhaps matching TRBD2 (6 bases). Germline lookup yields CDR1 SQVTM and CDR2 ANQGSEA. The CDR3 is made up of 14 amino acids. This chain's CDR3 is CSVSQGGAYNEQFF. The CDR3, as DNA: TGCAGTGTCTCTCAGGGCGGGGCCTACAATGAGCAGTTCTTC.

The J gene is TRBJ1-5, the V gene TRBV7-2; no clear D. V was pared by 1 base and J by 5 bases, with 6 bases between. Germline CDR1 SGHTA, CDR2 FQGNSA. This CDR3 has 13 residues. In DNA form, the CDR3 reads TGTGCCAGCAGCTTAGTTCGGGATCAGCCCCAGCATTTT. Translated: CASSLVRDQPQHF.

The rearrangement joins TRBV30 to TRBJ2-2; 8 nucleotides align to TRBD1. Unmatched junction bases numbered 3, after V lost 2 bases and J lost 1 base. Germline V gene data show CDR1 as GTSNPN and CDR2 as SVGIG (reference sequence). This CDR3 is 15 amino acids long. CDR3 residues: CAWSPGTGNTGELFF. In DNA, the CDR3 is TGTGCCTGGAGTCCCGGGACAGGGAACACCGGGGAGCTGTTTTTT.

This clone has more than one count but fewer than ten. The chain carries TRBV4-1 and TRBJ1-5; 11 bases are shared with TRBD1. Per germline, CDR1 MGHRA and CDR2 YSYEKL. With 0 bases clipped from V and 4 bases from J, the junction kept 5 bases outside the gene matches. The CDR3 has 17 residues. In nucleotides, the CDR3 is TGCGCCAGCAGCCAAGATCCACGGGACAGGGGGAATCAGCCCCAGCATTTT. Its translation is CASSQDPRDRGNQPQHF.

The CDR3 DNA reads as TGTGCCACCAGCAGAGATTCGAGGTCGGCGGGGGAGCAGTACTTC. Encoded protein: CATSRDSRSAGEQYF. The chain employs TRBV15 and TRBJ2-7, with D maybe TRBD2 (6 bases). Trimming stripped 0 bases from V and 7 bases from J, with 16 bases between. This CDR3 region has 15 residues. Germline CDR1 reads LNHNV; CDR2 reads YYDKDF (reference sequence).

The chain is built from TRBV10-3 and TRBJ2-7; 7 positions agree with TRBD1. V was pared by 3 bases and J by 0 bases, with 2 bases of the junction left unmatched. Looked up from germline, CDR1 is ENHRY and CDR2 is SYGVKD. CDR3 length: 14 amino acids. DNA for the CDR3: TGTGCCATCAGTGAACAGGGGAGCTCCTACGAGCAGTACTTC. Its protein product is CAISEQGSSYEQYF.

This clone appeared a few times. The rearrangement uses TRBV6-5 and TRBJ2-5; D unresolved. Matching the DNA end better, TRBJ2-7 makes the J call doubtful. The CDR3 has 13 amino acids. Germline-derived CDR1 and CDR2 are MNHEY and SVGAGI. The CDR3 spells CASSYSVVYEQYF. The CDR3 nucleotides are TGTGCCAGCAGTTACTCAGTTGTCTACGAGCAGTACTTC.

CDR3: CASSYARGEQYF. CDR3 nucleotides: TGTGCCAGCAGTTACGCCAGGGGAGAGCAGTACTTC. This rearrangement joins TRBV6-6 to TRBJ2-7, with TRBD1 as a possible D gene (6 bases). Germline CDR1 and CDR2: MNHNY and SVGAGI (reference sequence). CDR3 size: 12 residues. V was clipped by 2 bases and J by 7 bases, with 9 bases between them.

The DNA for the CDR3 is TGTGCCAGCAGCTCCGGACTAGCGGGAGGGTCCTACAATGAGCAGTTCTTC. Protein sequence: CASSSGLAGGSYNEQFF. The chain is built from TRBV13 and TRBJ2-1; 15 nucleotides align to TRBD2. The junction had 2 bases not matched to a gene; V was cut back by 4 bases and J by 1 base. CDR3 length: 17 amino acids. The germline V gene encodes CDR1 PRHDT and CDR2 FYEKMQ (reference sequence).

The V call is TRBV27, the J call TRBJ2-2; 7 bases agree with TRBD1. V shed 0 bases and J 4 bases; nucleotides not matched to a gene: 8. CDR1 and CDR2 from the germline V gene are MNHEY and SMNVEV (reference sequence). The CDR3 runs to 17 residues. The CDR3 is CASSLSRQGVSTGELFF. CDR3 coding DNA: TGTGCCAGCAGTTTATCAAGGCAGGGGGTCAGCACCGGGGAGCTGTTTTTT.

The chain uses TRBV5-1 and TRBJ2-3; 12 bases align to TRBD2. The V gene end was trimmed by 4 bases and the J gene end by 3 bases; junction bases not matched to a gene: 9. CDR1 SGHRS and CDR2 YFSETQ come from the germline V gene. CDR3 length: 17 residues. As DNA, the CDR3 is TGCGCCAGCAGCCCACGACTAGCGGGAGTTAAGACAGATACGCAGTATTTT. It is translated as CASSPRLAGVKTDTQYF.

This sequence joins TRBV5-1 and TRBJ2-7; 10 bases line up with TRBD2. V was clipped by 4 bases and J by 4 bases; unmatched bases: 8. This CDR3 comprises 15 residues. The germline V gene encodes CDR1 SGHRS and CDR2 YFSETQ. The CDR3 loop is CASSRGASGSYEQYF. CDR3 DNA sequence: TGCGCCAGCAGCCGGGGCGCTAGCGGGAGTTACGAGCAGTACTTC.